This T cell receptor beta chain was found in a study of Ad26.COV2.S vaccination and SARS-CoV-2 variants. Produced via immunoSEQ multiplex PCR; TCRdb's table is partial and in-frame only. The sample lists a few hundred thousand clones, 80% to 90% occurring once. This sample's treatment: roughly 19 received Ad26.COV2.S at low or high dose, single or two shots; several received placebo; per-sample allocation not given. Samples were taken on day 63 after the first vaccine or placebo injection. This TCR was recovered from a person aged 18-60 years who received the Ad26.COV2.S COVID-19 vaccine or a placebo. Sample: peripheral blood, taken in a trial of Ad26.COV2.S vaccine versus placebo.

CDR3 bases: TGTGCCTCGGTACAGGCTGGGGCCAACGTCCTGACTTTC. Translating it yields CASVQAGANVLTF. The chain links TRBV13 to TRBJ2-6, with D possibly TRBD1 on 5 matching bases. Trimming cost V 11 bases and J 2 bases, with 10 bases left between them. The germline V gene has CDR1 PRHDT and CDR2 FYEKMQ (reference sequence). This CDR3 is built from 13 residues.